Listed below are T cell receptor beta chains from one sample, sequenced in a study of CD8 T cells in ankylosing spondylitis. TCRdb reprocessed the 5' RACE reads via MiXCR and lists one record per CDR3 protein. The table shows a few hundred thousand distinct CDR3 sequences, with under 25% occurring only once. Sequenced material: blood, either unsorted or a sorted T cell fraction (not recorded which). These receptors came from a female donor with ankylosing spondylitis or in good health (not recorded which). CDR3s include the opening cysteine and the closing phenylalanine or tryptophan. The D gene is left open where the match is weak. Clone size is not always given. Where it is, it says once, few, many or a class for expanded clones.

clone size: many; J gene: TRBJ2-7; V gene: TRBV10-3; D gene: TRBD2; CDR3 protein: CAISESRRTSGTYEQYF; CDR3 DNA: TGTGCCATCAGTGAGTCCCGGAGGACTAGCGGGACCTACGAGCAGTACTTC
clone size: many; J gene: TRBJ2-5; V gene: TRBV10-3; D gene: NA; CDR3 protein: CAISGTEETQYF; CDR3 DNA: TGTGCCATCAGTGGGACAGAAGAGACCCAGTACTTC
clone size: NA; J gene: TRBJ2-7; V gene: TRBV20-1; D gene: NA; CDR3 protein: CSAPDQGVYEQYF; CDR3 DNA: TGCAGTGCTCCGGACCAAGGGGTCTACGAGCAGTACTTC
clone size: NA; J gene: TRBJ2-5; V gene: TRBV5-4; D gene: TRBD1; CDR3 protein: CASSFWTGSQETQYF; CDR3 DNA: TGTGCCAGCAGCTTCTGGACAGGGAGCCAAGAGACCCAGTACTTC
clone size: once; J gene: TRBJ1-2; V gene: TRBV2; D gene: NA; CDR3 protein: CASSKVYGYTF; CDR3 DNA: TGTGCCAGCAGTAAGGTGTATGGCTACACCTTC
clone size: few; J gene: TRBJ2-2; V gene: TRBV6-1; D gene: NA; CDR3 protein: CATARVTGVAGELFF; CDR3 DNA: TGTGCCACCGCTCGTGTAACGGGGGTAGCCGGGGAGCTGTTTTTT
clone size: many; J gene: TRBJ2-3; V gene: TRBV5-5; D gene: TRBD2; CDR3 protein: CASSSLGLAGADTQYF; CDR3 DNA: TGTGCCAGCAGCTCTTTGGGACTAGCGGGAGCAGATACGCAGTATTTT
clone size: many; J gene: TRBJ2-1; V gene: TRBV4-2; D gene: TRBD2; CDR3 protein: CASSQGPTSGKSNEQFF; CDR3 DNA: TGTGCCAGCAGCCAAGGACCGACTAGCGGGAAGTCAAATGAGCAGTTCTTC
clone size: few; J gene: TRBJ1-2; V gene: TRBV4-3; D gene: NA; CDR3 protein: CASSQDFGARGYTF; CDR3 DNA: TGCGCCAGCAGCCAAGACTTCGGGGCGCGGGGCTACACCTTC
clone size: NA; J gene: TRBJ2-1; V gene: TRBV5-4; D gene: TRBD2; CDR3 protein: CASSLATSGTYNEQFF; CDR3 DNA: TGTGCCAGCAGCTTAGCGACTAGCGGGACTTACAATGAGCAGTTCTTC
clone size: few; J gene: TRBJ2-7; V gene: TRBV25-1; D gene: NA; CDR3 protein: CASRDFQDVQYF; CDR3 DNA: TGTGCCAGCAGGGACTTTCAAGATGTGCAGTACTTC
clone size: many; J gene: TRBJ2-1; V gene: TRBV29-1; D gene: NA; CDR3 protein: CSVVGGGYEQFF; CDR3 DNA: TGCAGCGTTGTGGGTGGGGGTTATGAGCAGTTCTTC
clone size: many; J gene: TRBJ1-3; V gene: TRBV20-1; D gene: NA; CDR3 protein: CSARDGTSGNTIYF; CDR3 DNA: TGCAGTGCCAGGGACGGGACCTCTGGAAACACCATATATTTT
clone size: few; J gene: TRBJ1-1; V gene: TRBV6-5; D gene: TRBD1; CDR3 protein: CASGRGRTEAFF; CDR3 DNA: TGTGCCAGCGGGAGGGGGCGGACTGAAGCCTTCTTT
clone size: few; J gene: TRBJ1-2; V gene: TRBV6-5; D gene: TRBD1; CDR3 protein: CASSSVGQGINGYTF; CDR3 DNA: TGTGCCAGCAGTTCCGTCGGACAGGGAATTAATGGCTACACCTTC
clone size: many; J gene: TRBJ2-7; V gene: TRBV29-1; D gene: NA; CDR3 protein: CSVLRPGHHSSLEQYF; CDR3 DNA: TGCAGCGTTCTGAGGCCGGGACACCACAGTTCTCTGGAGCAGTACTTC
clone size: NA; J gene: TRBJ2-6; V gene: TRBV6-5; D gene: NA; CDR3 protein: CASSYAGSGANVLTF; CDR3 DNA: TGTGCCAGCAGTTACGCAGGTTCTGGGGCCAACGTCCTGACTTTC
clone size: NA; J gene: TRBJ2-1; V gene: TRBV7-2; D gene: NA; CDR3 protein: CAHNEQFF; CDR3 DNA: TGTGCCCACAATGAGCAGTTCTTC
clone size: few; J gene: TRBJ2-1; V gene: TRBV12-3/TRBV12-4; D gene: NA; CDR3 protein: CASSPGPPRNEQFF; CDR3 DNA: TGTGCCAGCAGTCCCGGGCCTCCCAGGAATGAGCAGTTCTTC
clone size: NA; J gene: TRBJ1-1; V gene: TRBV5-4; D gene: TRBD1; CDR3 protein: CASSLGTGRTEAFF; CDR3 DNA: TGTGCCAGCAGCTTGGGGACAGGGCGGACTGAAGCTTTCTTT
clone size: NA; J gene: TRBJ2-1; V gene: TRBV24-1; D gene: TRBD1; CDR3 protein: CATSDLTGGDEQFF; CDR3 DNA: TGTGCCACCAGTGACCTGACAGGGGGGGATGAGCAGTTCTTC
clone size: few; J gene: TRBJ2-6; V gene: TRBV6-4; D gene: NA; CDR3 protein: CASSPTAVAGANVLTF; CDR3 DNA: TGTGCCAGCAGTCCCACGGCGGTGGCTGGGGCCAACGTCCTGACTTTC
clone size: NA; J gene: TRBJ2-4; V gene: TRBV24-1; D gene: NA; CDR3 protein: CATTKTLAKNIQYF; CDR3 DNA: TGTGCCACCACCAAGACTCTAGCCAAAAACATTCAGTACTTC
clone size: NA; J gene: TRBJ2-3; V gene: TRBV10-3; D gene: NA; CDR3 protein: CAISEQDGDTQYF; CDR3 DNA: TGTGCCATCAGTGAGCAGGATGGAGATACGCAGTATTTT
clone size: few; J gene: TRBJ1-1; V gene: TRBV10-3; D gene: NA; CDR3 protein: CAISVGIHTEAFF; CDR3 DNA: TGTGCCATCAGTGTTGGGATTCACACTGAAGCTTTCTTT
clone size: few; J gene: TRBJ2-3; V gene: TRBV20-1; D gene: TRBD2; CDR3 protein: CSAREAGGLDTQYF; CDR3 DNA: TGCAGTGCTAGAGAAGCGGGAGGCTTAGATACGCAGTATTTT
clone size: NA; J gene: TRBJ2-1; V gene: TRBV7-2; D gene: TRBD2; CDR3 protein: CASSLAGSGQNEQFF; CDR3 DNA: TGTGCCAGCAGCTTAGCCGGTAGCGGGCAAAATGAGCAGTTCTTC
clone size: NA; J gene: TRBJ2-3; V gene: TRBV30; D gene: TRBD2; CDR3 protein: CAWSAGGDTDTQYF; CDR3 DNA: TGTGCCTGGAGTGCGGGGGGGGACACAGATACGCAGTATTTT
clone size: few; J gene: TRBJ1-1; V gene: TRBV7-2; D gene: NA; CDR3 protein: CASSPAPGVEAFF; CDR3 DNA: TGTGCCAGCAGCCCGGCCCCAGGAGTTGAAGCTTTCTTT
clone size: NA; J gene: TRBJ2-3; V gene: TRBV20-1; D gene: TRBD2; CDR3 protein: CSALPVSGVSTDTQYF; CDR3 DNA: TGCAGTGCCCTGCCGGTTAGCGGGGTATCCACAGATACGCAGTATTTT
clone size: many; J gene: TRBJ2-1; V gene: TRBV5-1; D gene: TRBD1; CDR3 protein: CASGPQGNNEQFF; CDR3 DNA: TGCGCCAGTGGGCCACAGGGGAACAATGAGCAGTTCTTC
clone size: NA; J gene: TRBJ2-7; V gene: TRBV11-2; D gene: TRBD2; CDR3 protein: CASSLIAGVGLEQYF; CDR3 DNA: TGTGCCAGCAGCCTTATAGCGGGAGTAGGTCTCGAGCAGTACTTC
clone size: few; J gene: TRBJ2-7; V gene: TRBV5-1; D gene: NA; CDR3 protein: CASSLVGAHEQYF; CDR3 DNA: TGCGCCAGCAGCTTGGTCGGAGCCCACGAGCAGTACTTC
clone size: NA; J gene: TRBJ2-4; V gene: TRBV6-2/TRBV6-3; D gene: NA; CDR3 protein: CASSSSGSGAKNIQYF; CDR3 DNA: TGTGCCAGCAGTTCAAGTGGGAGTGGAGCCAAAAACATTCAGTACTTC
clone size: few; J gene: TRBJ2-2; V gene: TRBV18; D gene: TRBD2; CDR3 protein: CASSLFASGSSDTGELFF; CDR3 DNA: TGTGCCAGCTCACTCTTCGCTAGCGGGAGTTCGGACACCGGGGAGCTGTTTTTT
clone size: NA; J gene: TRBJ2-1; V gene: TRBV7-3; D gene: NA; CDR3 protein: CASSSGPGAQNEQFF; CDR3 DNA: TGTGCCAGCAGCTCCGGACCAGGGGCGCAGAATGAGCAGTTCTTC